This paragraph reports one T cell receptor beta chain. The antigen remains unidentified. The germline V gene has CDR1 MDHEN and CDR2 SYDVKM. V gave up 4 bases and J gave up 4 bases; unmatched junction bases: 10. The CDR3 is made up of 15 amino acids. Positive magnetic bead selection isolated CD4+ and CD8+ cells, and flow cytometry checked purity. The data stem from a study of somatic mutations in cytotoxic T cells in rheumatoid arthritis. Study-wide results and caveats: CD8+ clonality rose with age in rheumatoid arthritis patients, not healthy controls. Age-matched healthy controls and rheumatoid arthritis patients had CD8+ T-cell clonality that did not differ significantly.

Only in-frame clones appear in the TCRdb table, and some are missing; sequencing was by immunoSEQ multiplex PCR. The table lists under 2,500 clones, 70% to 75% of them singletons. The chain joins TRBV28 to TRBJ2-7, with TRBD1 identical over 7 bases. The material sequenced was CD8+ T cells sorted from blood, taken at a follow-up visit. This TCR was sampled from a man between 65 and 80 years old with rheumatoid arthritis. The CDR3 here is CASSSGTENYYEQYF. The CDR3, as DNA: TGTGCCAGCAGTTCGGGGACAGAGAATTATTACGAGCAGTACTTC.